A selection of T cell receptor beta chains follows, all from one sample in a study of T cells expressing NK-cell markers. TCRdb re-analyzed the 5' RACE reads; it lists each CDR3 protein once, without DNA. This table holds some 390,000 distinct CDR3 sequences. The sequencing input was blood T cells: a sorted CD56 or NKG2C T cell subset, CD4+ or CD8+ T cells, or bulk PBMC T cells (not recorded which). The origin of the receptors is a woman in her forties or fifties in good health. Both conserved end residues are part of each CDR3. The order of the fields is CDR3 protein, J gene, V gene.

CDR3 protein: CAISDGTGYGYTF
J gene: TRBJ1-2
V gene: TRBV10-3

CDR3 protein: CASCADRVGTGELFF
J gene: TRBJ2-2
V gene: TRBV5-1

CDR3 protein: CASSLRWGRMAAGELFF
J gene: TRBJ2-2
V gene: TRBV5-1

CDR3 protein: CASSLGPTGQFEQYF
J gene: TRBJ2-7
V gene: TRBV11-2

CDR3 protein: CASSLVERQETQYF
J gene: TRBJ2-5
V gene: TRBV12-3/TRBV12-4

CDR3 protein: CASSEPGTGQNEQFF
J gene: TRBJ2-1
V gene: TRBV6-6

CDR3 protein: CASSPNIRARNEQFF
J gene: TRBJ2-1
V gene: TRBV12-3/TRBV12-4

CDR3 protein: CASSSQRNEQFF
J gene: TRBJ2-1
V gene: TRBV16

CDR3 protein: CASSQAHNTGELFF
J gene: TRBJ2-2
V gene: TRBV3-1

CDR3 protein: CATRASGRRNYGYTF
J gene: TRBJ1-2
V gene: TRBV24-1

CDR3 protein: CASSYRYQGGVEQYF
J gene: TRBJ2-7
V gene: TRBV6-5

CDR3 protein: CASSPGGAAYEQYF
J gene: TRBJ2-7
V gene: TRBV9

CDR3 protein: CASSSGGVIGETQYF
J gene: TRBJ2-5
V gene: TRBV5-1

CDR3 protein: CASRILGVGIQYF
J gene: TRBJ2-4
V gene: TRBV11-2

CDR3 protein: CATSDLFDGRANNEQFF
J gene: TRBJ2-1
V gene: TRBV24-1

CDR3 protein: CASSPEARVEQYF
J gene: TRBJ2-7
V gene: TRBV5-1

CDR3 protein: CSAGRDGRRETQYF
J gene: TRBJ2-5
V gene: TRBV20-1

CDR3 protein: CASSPHLGASTDTQYF
J gene: TRBJ2-3
V gene: TRBV12-3/TRBV12-4

CDR3 protein: CASSPSGEQYF
J gene: TRBJ2-7
V gene: TRBV5-1

CDR3 protein: CASSPTGGGETQYF
J gene: TRBJ2-5
V gene: TRBV19

CDR3 protein: CSARDPDNNGYTF
J gene: TRBJ1-2
V gene: TRBV20-1

CDR3 protein: CASSLLRGQETQYF
J gene: TRBJ2-5
V gene: TRBV11-3

CDR3 protein: CASSQDVSNQPQHF
J gene: TRBJ1-5
V gene: TRBV7-2

CDR3 protein: CASSPTLVTAYEQYF
J gene: TRBJ2-7
V gene: TRBV7-6

CDR3 protein: CASRSGTTDEQFF
J gene: TRBJ2-1
V gene: TRBV5-1

CDR3 protein: CASSYGAGGRNEQFF
J gene: TRBJ2-1
V gene: TRBV6-2/TRBV6-3

CDR3 protein: CASGISSGANVLTF
J gene: TRBJ2-6
V gene: TRBV12-3/TRBV12-4